Below, 5 T cell receptor beta chains from the same sample are listed, as sequenced in a study of blood T cell repertoires in COVID-19. The method was immunoSEQ multiplex PCR; TCRdb's version includes in-frame clones alone and lacks a portion of them. The profile covers 100,000 to 150,000 clones, with about four fifths appearing a single time and roughly an eighth taken by the ten largest. The material sequenced was peripheral blood. The receptor set was obtained from a woman under 40 who had recovered from COVID-19.

The CDR3 coding sequence is TGTGCCAGCAGCCAAGGGGCGGGGGCCCAAGAGACCCAGTACTTC. This gives the protein CASSQGAGAQETQYF. V usage is TRBV3-1 (or the pseudogene TRBV3-2) and J usage is TRBJ2-5, with a possible D match to TRBD2 (7 bases). The V gene lost 1 base and the J gene lost 1 base, with 10 bases spanning the gap. Germline lookup yields CDR1 LGHDT and CDR2 YNNKEL (reference sequence). The CDR3 contains 15 residues.

The chain combines TRBV7-3 with TRBJ2-6; D may be TRBD1 (6 bases). V was cut by 5 bases and J by 4 bases, with 15 bases left in between. Germline assignment: CDR1 SGHTA and CDR2 FQGTGA. This CDR3 region has 16 residues. In DNA, the CDR3 is TGTGCCAGCAGCCCCCAAACAGGGAAAGGGGCCAACGTCCTGACTTTC. Its translation: CASSPQTGKGANVLTF.

The chain couples TRBV13 to TRBJ2-1; no clear D gene. With 3 bases removed from V and 6 bases from J, the gap between germline ends came to 3 bases. Germline values: CDR1 PRHDT, CDR2 FYEKMQ (reference sequence). The CDR3 is 11 residues long. The CDR3: CASSFVNEQFF. For the CDR3, the DNA is TGTGCCAGCAGCTTCGTCAATGAGCAGTTCTTC.

V and J are TRBV5-1 and TRBJ2-7, with 8 bases identical to TRBD1. The length of the CDR3 is 15 residues. V gave up 5 bases and J gave up 0 bases; unmatched junction bases: 7. From germline, CDR1 is SGHRS and CDR2 YFSETQ. CDR3 in amino acids: CASRPQTGASYEQYF. As DNA, the CDR3 is TGCGCCAGCAGGCCTCAGACAGGGGCCTCCTACGAGCAGTACTTC.

This clone has only a few counts. The chain employs TRBV11-2 and TRBJ1-5; unclear D gene. The CDR3 extends over 14 amino acids. Trimming took off 2 bases at V and 0 bases at J, with 5 bases between the two ends. Germline CDR1 is SGHAT and CDR2 is FQNNGV. CDR3 sequence (DNA): TGTGCCAGCAGCTTATCAGATAGCAATCAGCCCCAGCATTTT. Its translation is CASSLSDSNQPQHF.